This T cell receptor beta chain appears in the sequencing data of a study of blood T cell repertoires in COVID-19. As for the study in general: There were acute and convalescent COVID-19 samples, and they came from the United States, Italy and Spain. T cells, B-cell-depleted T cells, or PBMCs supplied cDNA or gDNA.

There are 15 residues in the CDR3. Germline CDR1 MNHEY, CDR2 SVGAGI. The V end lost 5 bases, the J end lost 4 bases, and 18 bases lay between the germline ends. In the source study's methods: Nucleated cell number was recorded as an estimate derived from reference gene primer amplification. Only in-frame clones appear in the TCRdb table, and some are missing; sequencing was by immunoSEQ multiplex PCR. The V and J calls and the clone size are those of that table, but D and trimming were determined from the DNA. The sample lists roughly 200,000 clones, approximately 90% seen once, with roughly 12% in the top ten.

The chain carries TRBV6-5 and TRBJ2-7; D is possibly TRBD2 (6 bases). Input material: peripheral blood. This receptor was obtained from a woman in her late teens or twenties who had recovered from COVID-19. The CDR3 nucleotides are TGTGCCAGCAGTCGACGCCGGGACTGGCAATACGAGCAGTACTTC. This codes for CASSRRRDWQYEQYF.